This TCR beta chain was identified in a study of T-cell memory formation after mild COVID-19. At the level of the study: For the most part, TCR clusters were specific to one donor. Notes on the study in general: Pre-infection memory contained some responding clones, which suggested that cross-reactive memory had joined.

TCRdb fed the 5' RACE reads into MiXCR, producing one record per CDR3 protein. The sample records roughly 610,000 distinct CDR3 sequences, around 16% being singletons. The CDR3 totals 14 residues. The germline gives CDR1 SGHVS, CDR2 FQNEAQ. Trimming shortened V by 5 bases and J by 10 bases, and 20 bases separated the two germline ends. This clonotype was recorded a few times. The antigen is unknown. J is TRBJ1-1 and V is TRBV7-8, with TRBD1 as a possible D gene (5 bases). The receptor was isolated from an adult woman who had mild COVID-19 (a few samples of this study predate the infection). Cell type and time point are not known. The material sequenced was PBMCs or a T cell subset sorted from them (not recorded which). CDR3 DNA: TGTGCCAGCAGCCTCACTCAAAGACAGTCCCGAGCTTTCTTT. As protein: CASSLTQRQSRAFF.